This T cell receptor beta chain was captured in a study of blood T cell repertoires in COVID-19. Sequencing was performed with immunoSEQ multiplex PCR; in TCRdb, only in-frame clones are kept and a portion is missing. Altogether hundreds of thousands of clones are present, 65% to 90% being singletons, with the ten largest covering approximately 12%. This CDR3 comprises 16 residues. The ends lost 1 base at V and 7 bases at J; junction bases unmatched: 9. Germline values: CDR1 LGHDT, CDR2 YNNKEL (reference sequence). This clonotype was sampled from a human donor in a cohort sampled during active COVID-19. The specimen sequenced was peripheral blood. The chain couples TRBV3-1 (or the pseudogene TRBV3-2) to TRBJ2-1; 8 bases fit TRBD2. CDR3 nucleotides: TGTGCCAGCAGCCAAGGACCGGGACTAGGAAGGAATGAGCAGTTCTTC. It yields the protein CASSQGPGLGRNEQFF.